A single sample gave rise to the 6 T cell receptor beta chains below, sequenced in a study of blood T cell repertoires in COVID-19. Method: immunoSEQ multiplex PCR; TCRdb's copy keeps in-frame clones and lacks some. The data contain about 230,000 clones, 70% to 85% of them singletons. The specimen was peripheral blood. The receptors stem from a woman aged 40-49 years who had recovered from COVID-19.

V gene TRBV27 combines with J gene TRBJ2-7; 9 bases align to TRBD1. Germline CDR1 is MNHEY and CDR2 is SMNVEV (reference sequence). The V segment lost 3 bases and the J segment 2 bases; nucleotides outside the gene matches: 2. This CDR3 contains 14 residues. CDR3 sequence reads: CASSFGTGPYEQYF. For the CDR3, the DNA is TGTGCCAGCAGTTTCGGGACAGGGCCCTACGAGCAGTACTTC.

This CDR3 is CASSLVAGASTDTQYF. The CDR3, as DNA: TGTGCCAGCAGCTTGGTGGCGGGGGCTAGCACAGATACGCAGTATTTT. V is TRBV5-8 and J is TRBJ2-3; D is perhaps TRBD2 (7 bases). The V end was cut by 0 bases, the J end by 0 bases, with 11 bases between. This CDR3 spans 16 amino acids. Germline V CDR1 and CDR2: SGHTS, YDEGEE.

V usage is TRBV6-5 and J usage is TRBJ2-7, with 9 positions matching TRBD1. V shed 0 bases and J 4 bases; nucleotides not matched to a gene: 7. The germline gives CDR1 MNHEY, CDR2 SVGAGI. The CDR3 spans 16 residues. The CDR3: CASSYSQPGQGYEQYF. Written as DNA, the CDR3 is TGTGCCAGCAGTTACTCCCAACCGGGACAGGGTTACGAGCAGTACTTC.

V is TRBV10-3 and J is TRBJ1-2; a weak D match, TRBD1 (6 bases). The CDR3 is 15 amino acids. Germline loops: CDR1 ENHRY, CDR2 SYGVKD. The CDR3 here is CATRSGGQFNYGYTF. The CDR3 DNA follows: TGTGCTACTCGGTCGGGAGGACAGTTTAACTATGGCTACACCTTC.

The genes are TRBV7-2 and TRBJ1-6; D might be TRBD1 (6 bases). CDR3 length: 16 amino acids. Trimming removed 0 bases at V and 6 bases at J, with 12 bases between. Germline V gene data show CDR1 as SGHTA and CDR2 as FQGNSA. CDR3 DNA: TGTGCCAGCAGCTTAGCGCAGGGGAGGGCTAATTCACCCCTCCACTTT. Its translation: CASSLAQGRANSPLHF.

In DNA, the CDR3 is TGTGCCAGTACTCACGGGATCCACTATAATTCACCCCTCCACTTT. It translates to CASTHGIHYNSPLHF. The genes are TRBV19 and TRBJ1-6; D is undetermined. Deletions cut 7 bases from V and 3 bases from J, with 13 bases between. Germline CDR1 reads LNHDA; CDR2 reads SQIVND (reference sequence). This CDR3 is built from 15 residues.